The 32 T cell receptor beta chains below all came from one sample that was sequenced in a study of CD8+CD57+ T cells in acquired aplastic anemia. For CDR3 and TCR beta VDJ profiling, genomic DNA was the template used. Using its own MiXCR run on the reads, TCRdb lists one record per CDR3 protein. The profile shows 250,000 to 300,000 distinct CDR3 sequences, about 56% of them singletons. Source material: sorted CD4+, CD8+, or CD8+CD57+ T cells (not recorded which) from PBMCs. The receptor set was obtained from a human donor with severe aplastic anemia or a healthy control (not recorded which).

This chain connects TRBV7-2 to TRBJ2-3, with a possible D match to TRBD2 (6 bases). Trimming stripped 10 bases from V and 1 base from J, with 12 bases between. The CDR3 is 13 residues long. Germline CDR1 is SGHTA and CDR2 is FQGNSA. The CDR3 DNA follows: TGTGCCAACGGCGGGACCGGCACAGATACGCAGTATTTT. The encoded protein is CANGGTGTDTQYF. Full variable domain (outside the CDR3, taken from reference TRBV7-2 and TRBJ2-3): GAGVSQSPSNKVTEKGKDVELRCDPISGHTALYWYRQSLGQGLEFLIYFQGNSAPDKSGLPSDRFSAERTGGSVSTLTIQRTQQEDSAVYLCANGGTGTDTQYFGPGTRLTVL.

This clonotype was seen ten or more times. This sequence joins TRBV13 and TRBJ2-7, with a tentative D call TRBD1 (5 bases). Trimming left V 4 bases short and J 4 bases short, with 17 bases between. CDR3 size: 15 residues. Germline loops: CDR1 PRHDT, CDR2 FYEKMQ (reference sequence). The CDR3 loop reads CASSSESSRAYEQYF. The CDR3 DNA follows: TGTGCCAGCAGCTCAGAGTCCTCCAGGGCTTACGAGCAGTACTTC.

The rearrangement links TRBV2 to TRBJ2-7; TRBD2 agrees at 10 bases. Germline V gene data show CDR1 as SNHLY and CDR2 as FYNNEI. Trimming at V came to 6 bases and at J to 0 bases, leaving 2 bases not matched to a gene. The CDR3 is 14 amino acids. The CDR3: CASRGLAHSYEQYF. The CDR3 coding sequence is TGTGCCAGCAGGGGACTAGCGCACTCCTACGAGCAGTACTTC.

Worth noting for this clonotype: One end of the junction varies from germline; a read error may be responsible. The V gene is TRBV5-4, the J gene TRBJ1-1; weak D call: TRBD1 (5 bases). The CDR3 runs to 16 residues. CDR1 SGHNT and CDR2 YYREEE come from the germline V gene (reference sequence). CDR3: CASSPGGGFGNTEASF. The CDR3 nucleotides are TGTGCCAGCAGCCCCGGGGGGGGGTTTGGGAACACTGAAGCTTCCTTT.

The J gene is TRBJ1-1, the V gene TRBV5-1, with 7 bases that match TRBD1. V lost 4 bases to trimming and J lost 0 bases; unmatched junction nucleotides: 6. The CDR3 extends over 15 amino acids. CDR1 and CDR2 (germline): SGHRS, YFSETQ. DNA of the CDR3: TGCGCCAGCAGCCGGGGGGACAGAATGAACACTGAAGCTTTCTTT. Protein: CASSRGDRMNTEAFF.

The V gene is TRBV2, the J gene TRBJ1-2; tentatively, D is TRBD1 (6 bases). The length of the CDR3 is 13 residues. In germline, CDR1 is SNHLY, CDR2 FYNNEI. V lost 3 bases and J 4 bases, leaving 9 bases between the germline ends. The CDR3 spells CASSDTGTYGYTF. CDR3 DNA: TGTGCCAGCAGTGACACAGGGACCTATGGCTACACCTTC.

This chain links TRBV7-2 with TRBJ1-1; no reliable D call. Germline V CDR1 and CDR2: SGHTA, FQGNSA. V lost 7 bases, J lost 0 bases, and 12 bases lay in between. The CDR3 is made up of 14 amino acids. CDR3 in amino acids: CASNVCGMNTEAFF. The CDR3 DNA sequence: TGTGCCAGCAATGTTTGTGGTATGAACACTGAAGCTTTCTTT. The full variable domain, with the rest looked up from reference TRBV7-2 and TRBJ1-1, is GAGVSQSPSNKVTEKGKDVELRCDPISGHTALYWYRQSLGQGLEFLIYFQGNSAPDKSGLPSDRFSAERTGGSVSTLTIQRTQQEDSAVYLCASNVCGMNTEAFFGQGTRLTVV.

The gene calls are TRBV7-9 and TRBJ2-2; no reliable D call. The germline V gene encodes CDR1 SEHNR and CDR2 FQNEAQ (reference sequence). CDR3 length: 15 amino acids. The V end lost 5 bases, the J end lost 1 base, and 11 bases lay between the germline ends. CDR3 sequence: CASSLSWGNTGELFF. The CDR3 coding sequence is TGTGCCAGCAGCCTTTCTTGGGGGAACACCGGGGAGCTGTTTTTT. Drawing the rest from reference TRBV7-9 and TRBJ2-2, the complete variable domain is DTGVSQNPRHKITKRGQNVTFRCDPISEHNRLYWYRQTLGQGPEFLTYFQNEAQLEKSRLLSDRFSAERPKGSFSTLEIQRTEQGDSAMYLCASSLSWGNTGELFFGEGSRLTVL.

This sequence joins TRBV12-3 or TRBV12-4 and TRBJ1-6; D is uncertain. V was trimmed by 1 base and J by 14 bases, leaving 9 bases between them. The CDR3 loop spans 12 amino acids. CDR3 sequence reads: CASSLGLPALHF. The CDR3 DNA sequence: TGTGCCAGCAGTTTAGGTCTTCCGGCCCTCCACTTT.

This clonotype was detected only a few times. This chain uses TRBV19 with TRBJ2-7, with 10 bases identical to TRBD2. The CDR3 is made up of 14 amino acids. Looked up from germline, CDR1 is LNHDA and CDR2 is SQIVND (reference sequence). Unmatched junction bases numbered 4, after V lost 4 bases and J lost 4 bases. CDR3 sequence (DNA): TGTGCCAGTAGTAGTGGACTAGCGGCTTACGAGCAGTACTTC. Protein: CASSSGLAAYEQYF. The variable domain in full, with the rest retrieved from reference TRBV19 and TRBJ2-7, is DGGITQSPKYLFRKEGQNVTLSCEQNLNHDAMYWYRQDPGQGLRLIYYSQIVNDFQKGDIAEGYSVSREKKESFPLTVTSAQKNPTAFYLCASSSGLAAYEQYFGPGTRLTVT.

CDR3: CASSPAGGRGYGYTF. CDR3 coding DNA: TGTGCCAGCAGCCCTGCGGGGGGCCGTGGCTATGGCTACACCTTC. The chain joins TRBV7-9 to TRBJ1-2; maybe TRBD1 (6 bases). The CDR3 has 15 residues. Germline-derived CDR1 and CDR2 are SEHNR and FQNEAQ (reference sequence). The V end lost 5 bases, the J end lost 4 bases, and 17 bases lay between the germline ends.

CDR3 sequence: CASSPRQGHQSYEQYF. The CDR3 DNA reads as TGTGCCAGCAGCCCCCGACAGGGCCACCAATCCTACGAGCAGTACTTC. The chain links TRBV7-9 to TRBJ2-7; 7 bases line up with TRBD1. This CDR3 spans 16 amino acids. V trimming: 5 bases; J trimming: 1 base; junction bases outside the gene matches: 11. CDR1 SEHNR and CDR2 FQNEAQ come from the germline V gene (reference sequence).

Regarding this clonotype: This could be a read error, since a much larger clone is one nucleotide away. The CDR3 loop is CASSERQGGVDYTF. CDR3 DNA: TGTGCCAGCAGTGAACGTCAGGGTGGGGTTGACTACACCTTC. The genes are TRBV10-3 and TRBJ1-2, with D tentatively TRBD1 (5 bases). Germline assignment: CDR1 ENHRY and CDR2 SYGVKD. This CDR3 is 14 amino acids long.

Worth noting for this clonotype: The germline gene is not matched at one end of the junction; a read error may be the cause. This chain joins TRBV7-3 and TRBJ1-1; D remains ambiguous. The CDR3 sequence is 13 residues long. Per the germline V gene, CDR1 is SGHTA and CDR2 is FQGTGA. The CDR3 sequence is CASSLTQNTEACF. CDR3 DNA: TGTGCCAGCAGCCTAACGCAGAACACTGAAGCTTGCTTT.

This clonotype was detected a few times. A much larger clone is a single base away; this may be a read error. CDR3 amino acids: CATSRDATTQCF. DNA of the CDR3: TGTGCCACCAGCAGAGATGCGACTACGCAGTGTTTT. The genes are TRBV15 and TRBJ2-3; weak D call: TRBD2 (5 bases). The CDR3 has 12 residues. CDR1 is LNHNV and CDR2 is YYDKDF in the germline V gene (reference sequence).

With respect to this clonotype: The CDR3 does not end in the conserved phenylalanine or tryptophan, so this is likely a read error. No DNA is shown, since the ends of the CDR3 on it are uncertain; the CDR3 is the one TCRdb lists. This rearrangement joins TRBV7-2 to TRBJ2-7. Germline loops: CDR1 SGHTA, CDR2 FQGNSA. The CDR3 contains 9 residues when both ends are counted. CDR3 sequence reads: CASSTSRTS.

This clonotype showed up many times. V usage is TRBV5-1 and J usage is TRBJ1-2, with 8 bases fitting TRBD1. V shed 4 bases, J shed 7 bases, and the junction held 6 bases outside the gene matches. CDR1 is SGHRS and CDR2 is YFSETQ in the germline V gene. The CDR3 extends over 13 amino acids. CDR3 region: CASSPTGGIGYTF. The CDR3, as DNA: TGCGCCAGCAGCCCTACAGGGGGAATTGGCTACACCTTC.

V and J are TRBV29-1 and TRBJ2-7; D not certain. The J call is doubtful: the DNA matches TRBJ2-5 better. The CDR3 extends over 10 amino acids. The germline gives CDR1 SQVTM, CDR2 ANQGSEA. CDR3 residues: CSVGEETQYF. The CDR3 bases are TGCAGCGTTGGGGAAGAGACCCAGTACTTC.

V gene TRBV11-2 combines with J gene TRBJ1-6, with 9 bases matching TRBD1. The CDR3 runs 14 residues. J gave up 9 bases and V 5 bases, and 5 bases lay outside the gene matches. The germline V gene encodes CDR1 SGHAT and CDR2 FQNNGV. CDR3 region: CASSRGQGISPLHF. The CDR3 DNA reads TGTGCCAGCAGCCGGGGACAGGGAATTTCACCCCTCCACTTT.

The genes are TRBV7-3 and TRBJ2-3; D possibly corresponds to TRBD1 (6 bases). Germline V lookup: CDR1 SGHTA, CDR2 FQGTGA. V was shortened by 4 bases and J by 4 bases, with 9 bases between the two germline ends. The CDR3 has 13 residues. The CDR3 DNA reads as TGTGCCAGCAGCTCTACAGGGCCAGATACGCAGTATTTT. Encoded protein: CASSSTGPDTQYF.

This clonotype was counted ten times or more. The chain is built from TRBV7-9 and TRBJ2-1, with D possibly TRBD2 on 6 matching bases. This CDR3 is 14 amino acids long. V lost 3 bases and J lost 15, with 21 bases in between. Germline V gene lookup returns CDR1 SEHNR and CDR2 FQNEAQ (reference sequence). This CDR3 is CASSFLTSSLTAFF. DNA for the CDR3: TGTGCCAGCAGCTTCCTGACTAGTTCCCTTACGGCGTTCTTC.

The CDR3, as DNA: TGTGCCAGCAGCTTAGAGTCAGATACGCAGTATTTT. Its protein product is CASSLESDTQYF. The chain recombines TRBV7-9 with TRBJ2-3; the D is unclear. V lost 1 base to trimming and J lost 4 bases, with 3 bases between them. The germline gives CDR1 SEHNR, CDR2 FQNEAQ (reference sequence). This CDR3 contains 12 residues.

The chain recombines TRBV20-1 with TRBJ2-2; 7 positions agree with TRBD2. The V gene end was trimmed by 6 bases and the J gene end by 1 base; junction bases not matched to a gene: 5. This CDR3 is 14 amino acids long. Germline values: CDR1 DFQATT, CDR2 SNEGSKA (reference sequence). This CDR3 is CSARPSGNTGELFF. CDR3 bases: TGCAGTGCAAGGCCTAGCGGGAACACCGGGGAGCTGTTTTTT.

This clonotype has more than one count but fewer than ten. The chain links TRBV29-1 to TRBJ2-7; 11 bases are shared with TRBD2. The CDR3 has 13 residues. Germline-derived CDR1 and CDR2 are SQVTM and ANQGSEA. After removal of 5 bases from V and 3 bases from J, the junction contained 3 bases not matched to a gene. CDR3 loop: CSVFTSGSYEQYF. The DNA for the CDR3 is TGCAGCGTTTTTACTAGCGGGAGCTACGAGCAGTACTTC.

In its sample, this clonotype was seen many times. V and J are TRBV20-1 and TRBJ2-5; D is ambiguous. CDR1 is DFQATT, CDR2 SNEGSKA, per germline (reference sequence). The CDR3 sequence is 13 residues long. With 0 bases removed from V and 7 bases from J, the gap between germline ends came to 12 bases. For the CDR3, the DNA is TGCAGTGCTAGAGATGGCGACTCTGGGACCCAGTACTTC. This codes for CSARDGDSGTQYF.

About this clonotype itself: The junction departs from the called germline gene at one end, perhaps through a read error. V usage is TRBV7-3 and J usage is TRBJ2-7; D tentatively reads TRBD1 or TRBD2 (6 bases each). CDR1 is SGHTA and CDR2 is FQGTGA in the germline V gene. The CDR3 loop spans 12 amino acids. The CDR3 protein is CASSGGPYEQYF. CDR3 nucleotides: TGTGCCAGCAGTGGGGGGCCCTATGAGCAGTACTTC.

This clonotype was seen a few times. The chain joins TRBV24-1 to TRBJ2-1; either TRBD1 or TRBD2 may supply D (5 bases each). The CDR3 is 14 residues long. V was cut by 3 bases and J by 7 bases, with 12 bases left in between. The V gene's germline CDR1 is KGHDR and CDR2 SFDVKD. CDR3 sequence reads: CATSDGTSRNEQFF. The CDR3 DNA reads TGTGCCACCAGTGATGGGACGTCGAGGAATGAGCAGTTCTTC.

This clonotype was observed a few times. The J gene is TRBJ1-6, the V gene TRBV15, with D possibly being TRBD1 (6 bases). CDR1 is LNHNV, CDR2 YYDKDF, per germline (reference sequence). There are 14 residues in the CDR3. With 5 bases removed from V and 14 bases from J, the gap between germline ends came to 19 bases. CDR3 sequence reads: CATSVPGTFRTLHF. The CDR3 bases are TGTGCCACCAGCGTACCCGGGACATTCCGCACCCTCCACTTT. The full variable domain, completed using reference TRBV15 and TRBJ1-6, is DAMVIQNPRYQVTQFGKPVTLSCSQTLNHNVMYWYQQKSSQAPKLLFHYYDKDFNNEADTPDNFQSRRPNTSFCFLDIRSPGLGDTAMYLCATSVPGTFRTLHFGNGTRLTVT.

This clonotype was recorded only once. The CDR3 loop is CSADRGGTDTQYF. In DNA form, the CDR3 reads TGCAGTGCCGACCGGGGCGGGACAGATACGCAGTATTTT. This chain connects TRBV20-1 to TRBJ2-3, with D perhaps assigned TRBD1 or TRBD2 (5 bases each). Trimming took off 6 bases at V and 3 bases at J, with 13 bases between the two ends. Germline V gene data show CDR1 as DFQATT and CDR2 as SNEGSKA (reference sequence). The CDR3 is 13 amino acids.

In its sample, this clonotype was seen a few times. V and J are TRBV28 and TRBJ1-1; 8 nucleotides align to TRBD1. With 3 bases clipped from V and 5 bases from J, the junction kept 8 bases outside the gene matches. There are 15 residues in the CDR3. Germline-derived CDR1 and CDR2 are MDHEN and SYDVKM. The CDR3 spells CASSFSGTGLTEAFF. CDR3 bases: TGTGCCAGCAGTTTCTCCGGGACAGGCCTAACTGAAGCTTTCTTT.

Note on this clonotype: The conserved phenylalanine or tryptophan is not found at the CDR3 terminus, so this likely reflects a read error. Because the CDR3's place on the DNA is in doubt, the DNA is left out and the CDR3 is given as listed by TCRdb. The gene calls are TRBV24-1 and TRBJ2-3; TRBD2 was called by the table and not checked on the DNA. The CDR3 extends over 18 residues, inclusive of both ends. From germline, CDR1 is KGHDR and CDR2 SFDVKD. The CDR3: CATSDSMGTSGAHRYAVL.

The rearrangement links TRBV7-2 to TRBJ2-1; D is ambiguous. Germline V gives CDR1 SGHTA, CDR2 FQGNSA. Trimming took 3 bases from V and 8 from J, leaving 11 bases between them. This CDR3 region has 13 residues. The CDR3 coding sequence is TGTGCCAGCAGCTTGGGCTGGTTAGATGAGCAGTTCTTC. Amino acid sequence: CASSLGWLDEQFF.